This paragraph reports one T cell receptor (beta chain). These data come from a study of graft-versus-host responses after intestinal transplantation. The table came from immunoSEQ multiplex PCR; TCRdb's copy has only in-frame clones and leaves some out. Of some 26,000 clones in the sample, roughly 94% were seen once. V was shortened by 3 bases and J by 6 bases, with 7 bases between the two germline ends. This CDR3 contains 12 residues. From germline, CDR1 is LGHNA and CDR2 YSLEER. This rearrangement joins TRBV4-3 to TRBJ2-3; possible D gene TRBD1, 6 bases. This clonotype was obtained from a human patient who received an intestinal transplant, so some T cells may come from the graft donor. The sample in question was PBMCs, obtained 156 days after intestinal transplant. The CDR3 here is CASSHRGDTQYF. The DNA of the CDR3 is TGCGCCAGCAGCCATAGGGGGGATACGCAGTATTTT.